Below are 18 T cell receptor beta chains sequenced from a single sample in a study of T cell changes during pregnancy in multiple sclerosis. Only in-frame clones appear in the TCRdb table, and some are missing; sequencing was by immunoSEQ multiplex PCR. The table lists 50,000 or so clones, around 94% of them singletons, with just under 0.6% in the top ten. Here the sequenced sample was CD4+ T cells from peripheral blood mononuclear cells, taken in the second trimester of pregnancy. The receptors stem from a female donor with multiple sclerosis, enrolled in a pregnancy study.

The chain's CDR3 is CASSRQGSEGSQYF. DNA of the CDR3: TGTGCCAGCAGTAGACAGGGGTCCGAGGGGTCCCAGTACTTC. The rearrangement joins TRBV2 to TRBJ2-5, with 8 nucleotides matching TRBD1. Germline CDR1 reads SNHLY; CDR2 reads FYNNEI. With 5 bases clipped from V and 9 bases from J, the junction kept 11 bases outside the gene matches. This CDR3 has 14 residues.

V and J are TRBV12-5 and TRBJ1-5; TRBD1 agrees at 12 bases. The CDR3 length is 15 residues. Germline loops: CDR1 LGHNT, CDR2 FRNRAP. V lost 6 bases to trimming and J lost 5 bases; unmatched junction nucleotides: 5. The CDR3 DNA reads TGTGCTAGTGGACCGGGACAGGGGGCTTATCAGCCCCAGCATTTT. Its translation: CASGPGQGAYQPQHF.

The gene calls are TRBV2 and TRBJ2-5; D is ambiguous. The germline CDR1 and CDR2 sequences are SNHLY and FYNNEI. This CDR3 is built from 10 residues. Trimming removed 8 bases at V and 5 bases at J, with 6 bases between. Here the CDR3 reads CASLGETQYF. The CDR3 coding sequence is TGTGCCAGCTTGGGCGAGACCCAGTACTTC.

The rearrangement links TRBV6-5 to TRBJ2-3; D may be TRBD1 (6 bases). Trimming stripped 1 base from V and 3 bases from J, with 8 bases between. Germline V gene data show CDR1 as MNHEY and CDR2 as SVGAGI. CDR3 size: 14 residues. CDR3 nucleotides: TGTGCCAGCAGTTACTGGACAGCAACAGATACGCAGTATTTT. It translates to CASSYWTATDTQYF.

The chain couples TRBV7-3 to TRBJ2-4, with unresolved D. The germline V gene has CDR1 SGHTA and CDR2 FQGTGA. The length of the CDR3 is 13 residues. V gave up 8 bases and J gave up 6 bases, with 14 bases separating them. The CDR3 protein is CASGYRDPNIQYF. CDR3 nucleotides: TGTGCCAGCGGGTACAGAGACCCAAACATTCAGTACTTC.

V and J are TRBV27 and TRBJ2-7; D is ambiguous. Trimming took off 1 base at V and 4 bases at J, with 11 bases between the two ends. CDR3 length: 14 amino acids. From germline, CDR1 is MNHEY and CDR2 SMNVEV (reference sequence). CDR3: CASSLLGQIYEQYF. The CDR3 nucleotides read TGTGCCAGCAGTTTATTGGGCCAGATTTACGAGCAGTACTTC.

The chain joins TRBV5-6 to TRBJ1-5; no clear D. CDR1 and CDR2 (germline): SGHDT, YYEEEE. This CDR3 is built from 14 residues. Trimming cost V 2 bases and J 6 bases, with 12 bases left between them. In nucleotides, the CDR3 is TGTGCCAGCAGCTTAGTCGGAGCGGGTCAGCCCCAGCATTTT. Translation: CASSLVGAGQPQHF. Complete variable domain (other parts from reference TRBV5-6 and TRBJ1-5): DAGVTQSPTHLIKTRGQQVTLRCSPKSGHDTVSWYQQALGQGPQFIFQYYEEEERQRGNFPDRFSGHQFPNYSSELNVNALLLGDSALYLCASSLVGAGQPQHFGDGTRLSIL.

This clone appeared once. The chain combines TRBV2 with TRBJ1-2, with D unclear. The germline CDR1 and CDR2 sequences are SNHLY and FYNNEI. The CDR3 has 15 residues. V dropped 8 bases and J dropped 4 bases, with 20 bases sitting between them. The CDR3 DNA reads TGTGCCAGCGGAGCACCGGGAACGCTAAGCTATGGCTACACCTTC. It translates to CASGAPGTLSYGYTF. The full variable domain, in which reference TRBV2 and TRBJ1-2 provide the parts outside the CDR3, is EPEVTQTPSHQVTQMGQEVILRCVPISNHLYFYWYRQILGQKVEFLVSFYNNEISEKSEIFDDQFSVERPDGSNFTLKIRSTKLEDSAMYFCASGAPGTLSYGYTFGSGTRLTVV.

V usage is TRBV4-1 and J usage is TRBJ2-1, with 12 bases that match TRBD2. This CDR3 region has 18 residues. The germline V gene has CDR1 MGHRA and CDR2 YSYEKL. V was clipped by 3 bases and J by 0 bases; unmatched bases: 6. The CDR3 protein is CASSQLAGGTFSYNEQFF. The CDR3 DNA follows: TGCGCCAGCAGCCAGCTAGCGGGGGGGACCTTCTCCTACAATGAGCAGTTCTTC.

The chain employs TRBV7-3 and TRBJ1-1; D possibly corresponds to TRBD1 (6 bases). From germline, CDR1 is SGHTA and CDR2 FQGTGA. V lost 6 bases and J lost 1, with 9 bases in between. The CDR3 length is 13 residues. The CDR3 nucleotides are TGTGCCAGCAGGGCCAGGGGGAACACTGAAGCTTTCTTT. This gives the protein CASRARGNTEAFF. Looking up the rest from reference TRBV7-3 and TRBJ1-1 gives the full variable domain: GAGVSQTPSNKVTEKGKYVELRCDPISGHTALYWYRQSLGQGPEFLIYFQGTGAADDSGLPNDRFFAVRPEGSVSTLKIQRTERGDSAVYLCASRARGNTEAFFGQGTRLTVV.

This chain uses TRBV6-6 with TRBJ1-3, with D tentatively TRBD1 (6 bases). The CDR3 length is 13 residues. Trimming took off 6 bases at V and 1 base at J, with 7 bases between the two ends. The V gene's germline CDR1 is MNHNY and CDR2 SVGAGI (reference sequence). This CDR3 is CASRDRSGNTIYF. CDR3 nucleotides: TGTGCCAGCAGGGACAGATCTGGAAACACCATATATTTT.

This sequence joins TRBV19 and TRBJ2-1; 12 nucleotides match TRBD2. V trimming: 6 bases; J trimming: 8 bases; junction bases outside the gene matches: 5. The CDR3 runs to 14 residues. Germline V gene lookup returns CDR1 LNHDA and CDR2 SQIVND (reference sequence). The chain's CDR3 is CASSLAGGHDEQFF. CDR3 nucleotides: TGTGCCAGTAGCCTAGCGGGGGGGCACGATGAGCAGTTCTTC. Full variable domain (rest looked up from reference TRBV19 and TRBJ2-1): DGGITQSPKYLFRKEGQNVTLSCEQNLNHDAMYWYRQDPGQGLRLIYYSQIVNDFQKGDIAEGYSVSREKKESFPLTVTSAQKNPTAFYLCASSLAGGHDEQFFGPGTRLTVL.

This chain joins TRBV6-1 and TRBJ2-7, with 8 bases fitting TRBD1. Germline V lookup: CDR1 MNHNS, CDR2 SASEGT. Trimming removed 6 bases from V and 3 bases from J; junction bases left unmatched: 4. This CDR3 region has 13 residues. DNA of the CDR3: TGTGCCAGCAGGGGGGACAGGATCTACGAGCAGTACTTC. It encodes CASRGDRIYEQYF.

J is TRBJ2-1 and V is TRBV19; D is perhaps TRBD1 (5 bases). Deletions cut 7 bases from V and 4 bases from J, with 8 bases between. The V gene's germline CDR1 is LNHDA and CDR2 SQIVND (reference sequence). The CDR3 covers 12 residues. The CDR3 nucleotides read TGTGCCAGTAAGGGGTTATACAATGAGCAGTTCTTC. Protein sequence: CASKGLYNEQFF. The complete variable domain, with remaining parts taken from reference TRBV19 and TRBJ2-1, reads DGGITQSPKYLFRKEGQNVTLSCEQNLNHDAMYWYRQDPGQGLRLIYYSQIVNDFQKGDIAEGYSVSREKKESFPLTVTSAQKNPTAFYLCASKGLYNEQFFGPGTRLTVL.

The CDR3 coding sequence is TGTGCCAGTACCACACAGGGTGCGGCTAACTATGGCTACACCTTC. Its protein is CASTTQGAANYGYTF. The V and J genes are TRBV19 and TRBJ1-2, with D possibly TRBD1 on 6 matching bases. The V gene lost 7 bases and the J gene lost 0 bases, with 15 bases spanning the gap. The germline gives CDR1 LNHDA, CDR2 SQIVND (reference sequence). The CDR3 consists of 15 residues. The full variable domain, its missing parts supplied by reference TRBV19 and TRBJ1-2, is DGGITQSPKYLFRKEGQNVTLSCEQNLNHDAMYWYRQDPGQGLRLIYYSQIVNDFQKGDIAEGYSVSREKKESFPLTVTSAQKNPTAFYLCASTTQGAANYGYTFGSGTRLTVV.

Notes on this clone: This sample also contains other DNA sequences that code for the same CDR3. The chain carries TRBV18 and TRBJ1-1; the D is unclear. This CDR3 has 13 residues. Germline lookup yields CDR1 KGHSH and CDR2 LQKENI. Trimming took off 6 bases at V and 2 bases at J, with 10 bases between the two ends. CDR3 nucleotide sequence: TGTGCCAGCTCGCCTGGAGGAAACACTGAAGCTTTCTTT. It translates to CASSPGGNTEAFF.

The J gene is TRBJ2-7, the V gene TRBV7-8; D unclear. This CDR3 region has 13 residues. The V gene's germline CDR1 is SGHVS and CDR2 FQNEAQ. Trimming took off 6 bases at V and 6 bases at J, with 15 bases between the two ends. The CDR3 DNA reads TGTGCCAGCAGTACCGGGTCCTCGGTCGAGCAGTACTTC. It translates to CASSTGSSVEQYF.

The rearrangement links TRBV7-2 to TRBJ1-1, with D hard to call. Trimming left V 1 base short and J 4 bases short, with 7 bases between. This CDR3 is built from 13 residues. CDR1 and CDR2 from the germline V gene are SGHTA and FQGNSA. Written as DNA, the CDR3 is TGTGCCAGCAGCTTAGGCGGGCGCACTGAAGCTTTCTTT. It yields the protein CASSLGGRTEAFF.